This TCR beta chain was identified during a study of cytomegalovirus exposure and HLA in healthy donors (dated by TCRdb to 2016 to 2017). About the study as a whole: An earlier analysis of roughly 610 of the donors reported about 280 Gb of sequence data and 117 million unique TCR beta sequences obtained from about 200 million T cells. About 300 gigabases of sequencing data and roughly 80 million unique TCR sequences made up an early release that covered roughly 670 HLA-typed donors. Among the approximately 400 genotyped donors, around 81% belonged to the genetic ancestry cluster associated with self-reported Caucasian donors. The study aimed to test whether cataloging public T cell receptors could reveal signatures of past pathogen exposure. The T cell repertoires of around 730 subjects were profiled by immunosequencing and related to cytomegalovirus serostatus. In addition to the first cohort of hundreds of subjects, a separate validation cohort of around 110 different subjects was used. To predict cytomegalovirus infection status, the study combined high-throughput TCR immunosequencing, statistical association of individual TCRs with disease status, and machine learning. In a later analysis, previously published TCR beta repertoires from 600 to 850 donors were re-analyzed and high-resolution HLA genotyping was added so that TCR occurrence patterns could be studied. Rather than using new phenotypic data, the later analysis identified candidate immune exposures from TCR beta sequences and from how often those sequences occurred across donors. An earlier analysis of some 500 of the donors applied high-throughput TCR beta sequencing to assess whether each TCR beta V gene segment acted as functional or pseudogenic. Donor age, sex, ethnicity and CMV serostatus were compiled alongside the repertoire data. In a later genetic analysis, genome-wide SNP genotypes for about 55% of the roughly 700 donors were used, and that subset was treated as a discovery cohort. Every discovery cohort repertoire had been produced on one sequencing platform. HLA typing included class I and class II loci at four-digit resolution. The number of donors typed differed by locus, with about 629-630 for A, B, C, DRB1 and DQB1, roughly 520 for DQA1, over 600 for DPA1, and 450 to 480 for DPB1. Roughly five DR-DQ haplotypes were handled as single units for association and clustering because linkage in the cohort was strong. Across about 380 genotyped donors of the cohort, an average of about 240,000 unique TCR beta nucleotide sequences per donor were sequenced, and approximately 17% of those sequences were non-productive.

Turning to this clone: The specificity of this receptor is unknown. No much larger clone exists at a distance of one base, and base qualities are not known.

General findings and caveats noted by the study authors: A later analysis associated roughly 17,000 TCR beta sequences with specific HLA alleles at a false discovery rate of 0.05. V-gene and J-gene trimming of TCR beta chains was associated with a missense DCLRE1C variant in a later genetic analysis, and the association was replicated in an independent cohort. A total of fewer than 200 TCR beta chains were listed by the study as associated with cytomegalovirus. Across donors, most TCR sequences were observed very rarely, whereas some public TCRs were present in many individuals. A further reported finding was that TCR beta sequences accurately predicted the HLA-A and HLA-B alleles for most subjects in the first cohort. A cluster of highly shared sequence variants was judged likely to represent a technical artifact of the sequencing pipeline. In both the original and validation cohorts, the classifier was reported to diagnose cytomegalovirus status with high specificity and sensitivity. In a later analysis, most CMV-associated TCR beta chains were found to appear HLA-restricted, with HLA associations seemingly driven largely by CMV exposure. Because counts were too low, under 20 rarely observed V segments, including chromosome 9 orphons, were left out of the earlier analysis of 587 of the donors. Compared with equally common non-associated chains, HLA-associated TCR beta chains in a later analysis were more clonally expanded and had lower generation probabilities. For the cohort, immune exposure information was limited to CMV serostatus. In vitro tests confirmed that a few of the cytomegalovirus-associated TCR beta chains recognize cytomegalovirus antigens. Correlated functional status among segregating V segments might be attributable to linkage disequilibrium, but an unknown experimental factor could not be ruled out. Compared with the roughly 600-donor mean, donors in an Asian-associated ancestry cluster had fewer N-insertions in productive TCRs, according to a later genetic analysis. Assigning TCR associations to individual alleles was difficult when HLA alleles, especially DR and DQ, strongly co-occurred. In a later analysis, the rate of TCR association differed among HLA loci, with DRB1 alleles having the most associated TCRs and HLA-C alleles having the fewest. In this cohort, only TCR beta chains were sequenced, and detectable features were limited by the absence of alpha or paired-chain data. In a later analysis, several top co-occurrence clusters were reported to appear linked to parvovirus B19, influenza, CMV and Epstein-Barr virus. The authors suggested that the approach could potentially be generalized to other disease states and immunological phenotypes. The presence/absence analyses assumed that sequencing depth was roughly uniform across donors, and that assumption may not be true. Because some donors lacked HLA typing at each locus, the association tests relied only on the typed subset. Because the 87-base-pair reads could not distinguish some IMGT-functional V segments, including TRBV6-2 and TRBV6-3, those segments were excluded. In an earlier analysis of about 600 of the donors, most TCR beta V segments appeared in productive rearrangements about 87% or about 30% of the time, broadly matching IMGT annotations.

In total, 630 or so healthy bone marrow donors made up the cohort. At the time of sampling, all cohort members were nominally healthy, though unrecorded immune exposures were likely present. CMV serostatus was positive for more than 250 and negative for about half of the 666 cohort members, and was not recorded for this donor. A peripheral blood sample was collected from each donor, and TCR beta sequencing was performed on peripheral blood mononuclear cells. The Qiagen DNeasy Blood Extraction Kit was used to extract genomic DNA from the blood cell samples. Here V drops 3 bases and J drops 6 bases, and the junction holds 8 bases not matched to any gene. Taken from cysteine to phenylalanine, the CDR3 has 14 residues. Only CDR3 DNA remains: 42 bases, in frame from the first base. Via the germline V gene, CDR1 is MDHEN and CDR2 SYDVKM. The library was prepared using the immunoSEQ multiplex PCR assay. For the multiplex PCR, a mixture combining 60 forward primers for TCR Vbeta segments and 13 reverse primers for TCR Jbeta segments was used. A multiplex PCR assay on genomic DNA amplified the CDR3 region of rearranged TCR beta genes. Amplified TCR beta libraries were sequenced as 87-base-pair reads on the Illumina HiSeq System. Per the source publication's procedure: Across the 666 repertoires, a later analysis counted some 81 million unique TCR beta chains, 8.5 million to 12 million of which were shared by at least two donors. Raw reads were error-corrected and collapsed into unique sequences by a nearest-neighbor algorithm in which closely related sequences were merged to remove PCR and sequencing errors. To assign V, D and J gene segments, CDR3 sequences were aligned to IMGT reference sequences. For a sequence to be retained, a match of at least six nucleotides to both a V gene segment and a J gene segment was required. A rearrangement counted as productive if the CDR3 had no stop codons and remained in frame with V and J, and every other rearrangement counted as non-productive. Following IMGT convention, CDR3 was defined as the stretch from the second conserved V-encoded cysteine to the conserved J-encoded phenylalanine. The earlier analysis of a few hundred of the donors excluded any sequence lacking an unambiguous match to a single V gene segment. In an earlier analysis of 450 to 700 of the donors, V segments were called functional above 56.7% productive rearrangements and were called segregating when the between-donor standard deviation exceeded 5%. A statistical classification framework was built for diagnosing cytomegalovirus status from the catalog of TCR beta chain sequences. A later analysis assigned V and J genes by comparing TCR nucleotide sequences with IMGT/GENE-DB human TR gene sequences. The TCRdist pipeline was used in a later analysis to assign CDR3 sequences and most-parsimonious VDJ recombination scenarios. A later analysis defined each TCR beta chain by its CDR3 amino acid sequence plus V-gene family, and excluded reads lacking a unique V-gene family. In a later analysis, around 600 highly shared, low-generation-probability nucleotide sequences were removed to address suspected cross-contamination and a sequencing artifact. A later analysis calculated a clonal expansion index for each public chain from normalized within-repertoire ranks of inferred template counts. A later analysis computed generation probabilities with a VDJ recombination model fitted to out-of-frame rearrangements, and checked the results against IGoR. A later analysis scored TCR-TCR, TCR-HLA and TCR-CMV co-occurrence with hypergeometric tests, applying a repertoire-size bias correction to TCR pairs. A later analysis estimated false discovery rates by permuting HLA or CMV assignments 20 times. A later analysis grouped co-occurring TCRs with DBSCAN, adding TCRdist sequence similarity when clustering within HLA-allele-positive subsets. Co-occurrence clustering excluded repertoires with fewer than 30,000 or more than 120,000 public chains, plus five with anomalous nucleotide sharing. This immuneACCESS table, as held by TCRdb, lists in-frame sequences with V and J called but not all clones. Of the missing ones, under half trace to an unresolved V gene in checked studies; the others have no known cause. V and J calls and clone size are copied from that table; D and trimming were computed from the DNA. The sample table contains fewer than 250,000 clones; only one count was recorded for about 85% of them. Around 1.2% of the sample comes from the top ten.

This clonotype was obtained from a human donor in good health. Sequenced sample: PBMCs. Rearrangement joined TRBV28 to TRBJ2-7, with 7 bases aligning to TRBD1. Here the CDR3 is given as CASSLATGPGEQYF. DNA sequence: TGTGCCAGCAGTTTGGCGACAGGGCCGGGCGAGCAGTACTTC.